The 30 T cell receptor beta chains below were found in one sample sequenced in a study of blood T cell repertoires in COVID-19. This table comes from immunoSEQ multiplex PCR, and its TCRdb copy is limited to in-frame clones, with some not included. This table has tens of thousands of clones, 80% to 90% appearing once. The material sequenced was peripheral blood. The receptors originated from a man older than 75 with COVID-19, enrolled during active disease.

The J gene is TRBJ1-2, the V gene TRBV5-1; TRBD1 is a possible D gene (6 bases). This CDR3 comprises 17 residues. Germline CDR1 and CDR2: SGHRS and YFSETQ. V shed 0 bases and J shed 8 bases, with 23 bases lying between them. In DNA, the CDR3 is TGCGCCAGCAGCTTGGCCGGAATGCCAGGGGCTGAGTACGGCTACACCTTC. This gives the protein CASSLAGMPGAEYGYTF.

V gene TRBV7-2 combines with J gene TRBJ2-1; D not certain. Germline values: CDR1 SGHTA, CDR2 FQGNSA. The CDR3 extends over 14 amino acids. V lost 1 base, J lost 3 bases, and 7 bases lay in between. CDR3 bases: TGTGCCAGCAGCTTAGGGGCCCTCTACAATGAGCAGTTCTTC. This encodes CASSLGALYNEQFF.

The chain joins TRBV27 to TRBJ2-2; 8 bases agree with TRBD1. CDR1 is MNHEY and CDR2 is SMNVEV in the germline V gene (reference sequence). This CDR3 contains 16 residues. V shed 0 bases, J shed 5 bases, and the junction held 5 bases outside the gene matches. The CDR3, as DNA: TGTGCCAGCAGTTTATCAGGGGACAGGAGAACCGGGGAGCTGTTTTTT. Residues: CASSLSGDRRTGELFF.

This chain uses TRBV4-3 with TRBJ1-4; no reliable D call. This CDR3 is 15 amino acids long. Germline V gives CDR1 LGHNA, CDR2 YSLEER. Trimming pared 2 bases from V and 5 bases from J, leaving 12 bases between. CDR3 nucleotides: TGCGCCAGCAGCCAAATTGGTGGCAGGAATGAAAAACTGTTTTTT. Protein: CASSQIGGRNEKLFF.

The chain recombines TRBV30 with TRBJ2-7, with 9 bases lining up with TRBD1. J gave up 4 bases and V 1 base, and 5 bases lay outside the gene matches. CDR1 GTSNPN and CDR2 SVGIG come from the germline V gene (reference sequence). The CDR3 is made up of 14 amino acids. The chain's CDR3 is CAWSGGTGLYEQYF. The CDR3 bases are TGTGCCTGGAGTGGAGGGACAGGGTTATACGAGCAGTACTTC.

The chain combines TRBV4-3 with TRBJ1-1, with TRBD1 as a possible D gene (5 bases). CDR1 is LGHNA and CDR2 is YSLEER in the germline V gene. Trimming pared 0 bases from V and 8 bases from J, leaving 13 bases between. The CDR3 totals 14 residues. The CDR3 is CASSQEYGGGEAFF. The CDR3 DNA reads TGCGCCAGCAGCCAAGAGTACGGGGGAGGGGAAGCTTTCTTT.

The genes are TRBV5-6 and TRBJ1-1; D is undetermined. Trimming pared 3 bases from V and 1 base from J, leaving 13 bases between. This CDR3 is 15 amino acids long. The germline V gene has CDR1 SGHDT and CDR2 YYEEEE. The CDR3 sequence is CASSSRRNRNTEAFF. DNA for the CDR3: TGTGCCAGCAGCTCGCGGCGTAATCGGAACACTGAAGCTTTCTTT.

The rearrangement uses TRBV28 and TRBJ2-1, with TRBD2 matching over 9 bases. V shed 10 bases and J 3 bases; nucleotides not matched to a gene: 10. Germline values: CDR1 MDHEN, CDR2 SYDVKM. The CDR3 length is 15 residues. The CDR3 sequence: CATREETSGYNEQFF. The CDR3 bases are TGTGCCACTCGGGAGGAGACTAGCGGCTACAATGAGCAGTTCTTC.

V is TRBV6-6 and J is TRBJ1-3, with 11 bases matching TRBD1. V was pared by 5 bases and J by 0 bases, with 9 bases of the junction left unmatched. Germline CDR1 is MNHNY and CDR2 is SVGAGI (reference sequence). The CDR3 extends over 18 amino acids. CDR3 amino acids: CASSRTGQGAFSGNTIYF. CDR3 coding DNA: TGTGCCAGCAGTCGGACCGGACAGGGGGCTTTCTCTGGAAACACCATATATTTT.

This clone has a handful of counts. The chain employs TRBV6-1 and TRBJ1-1; D is ambiguous. V shed 2 bases and J shed 7 bases, with 14 bases lying between them. Germline-derived CDR1 and CDR2 are MNHNS and SASEGT. The CDR3 length is 14 residues. The CDR3 nucleotides read TGTGCCAGCAGTGAACGTGAGGGTAGATTTGAAGCTTTCTTT. Protein: CASSEREGRFEAFF.

V gene TRBV6-5 combines with J gene TRBJ2-5; D ambiguous. Germline CDR1 is MNHEY and CDR2 is SVGAGI. The CDR3 is made up of 15 amino acids. Trimming shortened V by 5 bases and J by 5 bases, and 18 bases separated the two germline ends. CDR3 in DNA: TGTGCCAGCAGTCGAACTCCTCAGGTTGGGGAGACCCAGTACTTC. This codes for CASSRTPQVGETQYF.

There are a few counts of this clone. The chain couples TRBV18 to TRBJ2-7, with TRBD2 matching over 9 bases. Germline V gives CDR1 KGHSH, CDR2 LQKENI. This CDR3 region has 14 residues. V gave up 4 bases and J gave up 1 base; unmatched junction bases: 2. The CDR3 sequence: CASSRRGGSYEQYF. DNA for the CDR3: TGTGCCAGCTCACGGCGGGGGGGTTCCTACGAGCAGTACTTC.

The rearrangement links TRBV5-6 to TRBJ2-7; D is undetermined. The V end lost 0 bases, the J end lost 3 bases, and 10 bases lay between the germline ends. The V gene's germline CDR1 is SGHDT and CDR2 YYEEEE. The CDR3 length is 14 residues. CDR3 sequence reads: CASSLDRHFYEQYF. As DNA, the CDR3 is TGTGCCAGCAGCTTGGACAGACATTTCTACGAGCAGTACTTC.

This chain links TRBV7-2 with TRBJ1-2; weak D call: TRBD1 (5 bases). This CDR3 spans 14 amino acids. Germline V gives CDR1 SGHTA, CDR2 FQGNSA. V was trimmed by 2 bases and J by 7 bases, leaving 14 bases between them. CDR3 nucleotides: TGTGCCAGCAGCTTATTCGGGGGGATCGGTGGCTACACCTTC. Protein: CASSLFGGIGGYTF.

The chain employs TRBV21-1 and TRBJ2-7; the table gives TRBD2 as D, unverified against the DNA. TRBV21-1 corresponds to a pseudogene. The CDR3 runs to 18 residues. The CDR3 DNA reads as TGTGCCAGCAGCAAAGGAGTCCCAATTCCGGGGGGGGGCTACGAGCAGTACTTC. Translation gives CASSKGVPIPGGGYEQYF.

This chain joins TRBV5-1 and TRBJ2-3, with TRBD2 as a possible D gene (7 bases). Trimming shortened V by 4 bases and J by 2 bases, and 11 bases separated the two germline ends. The CDR3 loop spans 14 amino acids. Germline V gene sequence: CDR1 SGHRS, CDR2 YFSETQ. Here the CDR3 reads CASSTGGHTDTQYF. In nucleotides, the CDR3 is TGCGCCAGCAGCACGGGGGGCCACACAGATACGCAGTATTTT. The whole variable domain, remainder taken from reference TRBV5-1 and TRBJ2-3, is KAGVTQTPRYLIKTRGQQVTLSCSPISGHRSVSWYQQTPGQGLQFLFEYFSETQRNKGNFPGRFSGRQFSNSRSEMNVSTLELGDSALYLCASSTGGHTDTQYFGPGTRLTVL.

The chain links TRBV18 to TRBJ1-2, with D unclear. With 0 bases removed from V and 8 bases from J, the gap between germline ends came to 7 bases. The CDR3 sequence is 12 residues long. Germline loops: CDR1 KGHSH, CDR2 LQKENI. The CDR3 bases are TGTGCCAGCTCACCACCTTCAGTCGGCTACACCTTC. It specifies CASSPPSVGYTF.

This clone was seen only once. The J gene is TRBJ2-7, the V gene TRBV10-2, with 7 bases matching TRBD2. The germline V gene encodes CDR1 WSHSY and CDR2 SAAADI. The CDR3 contains 15 residues. With V trimmed by 2 bases and J by 3 bases, 7 bases remained unmatched. CDR3 region: CASSERAREGYEQYF. The CDR3 region has the DNA TGCGCCAGCAGTGAGCGGGCCAGGGAGGGCTACGAGCAGTACTTC.

The chain recombines TRBV19 with TRBJ1-1; D call uncertain. Germline-derived CDR1 and CDR2 are LNHDA and SQIVND (reference sequence). This CDR3 has 13 amino acids. Deletions cut 1 base from V and 4 bases from J, with 7 bases between. CDR3 loop: CASSIARFTEAFF. The CDR3, as DNA: TGTGCCAGTAGTATAGCCAGGTTCACTGAAGCTTTCTTT.

This sequence joins TRBV11-2 and TRBJ2-3; D unresolved. The CDR3 has 14 residues. Trimming cost V 5 bases and J 6 bases, with 15 bases left between them. The germline V gene has CDR1 SGHAT and CDR2 FQNNGV. The CDR3 here is CASSLLLAADTQYF. The CDR3 DNA reads as TGTGCCAGCAGCCTACTTTTGGCGGCGGATACGCAGTATTTT.

This chain connects TRBV4-3 to TRBJ2-7; 11 nucleotides line up with TRBD2. Germline-derived CDR1 and CDR2 are LGHNA and YSLEER. After removal of 2 bases from V and 6 bases from J, the junction contained 0 bases not matched to a gene. The CDR3 extends over 13 amino acids. The CDR3 coding sequence is TGCGCCAGCAGCCAACTAGCGGGGGGCGAGCAGTACTTC. It translates to CASSQLAGGEQYF.

In its sample, this clone was seen a few times. V and J are TRBV2 and TRBJ2-3, with D hard to call. Germline loops: CDR1 SNHLY, CDR2 FYNNEI. CDR3 length: 13 residues. V lost 4 bases and J lost 1, with 6 bases in between. In nucleotides, the CDR3 is TGTGCCAGCAGTGCTCTTCGCACAGATACGCAGTATTTT. This translates into CASSALRTDTQYF.

This clone has more than one count but fewer than ten. This same CDR3 is encoded by further DNA sequences in the sample. The gene calls are TRBV6-1 and TRBJ1-2, with 9 nucleotides matching TRBD1. The CDR3 is 14 residues long. V gave up 2 bases and J gave up 3 bases; unmatched junction bases: 1. Germline lookup yields CDR1 MNHNS and CDR2 SASEGT. The CDR3 coding sequence is TGTGCCAGCAGTGAACGGACAGGGGACTATGGCTACACCTTC. It yields the protein CASSERTGDYGYTF.

The chain uses TRBV4-2 and TRBJ1-1, with 8 bases identical to TRBD1. V lost 4 bases and J lost 6; bases outside the gene matches: 19. CDR1 and CDR2 (germline): LGHNA, YNFKEQ. This CDR3 has 18 amino acids. The DNA of the CDR3 is TGTGCCAGCAGCCCAATTCCATCGACAGGGGATGATAGCGCTGAAGCTTTCTTT. Translating it yields CASSPIPSTGDDSAEAFF.

This chain uses TRBV6-6 with TRBJ2-1; D is uncertain. The CDR3 covers 14 residues. V lost 5 bases and J 6 bases, leaving 14 bases between the germline ends. Germline V gene sequence: CDR1 MNHNY, CDR2 SVGAGI (reference sequence). Here the CDR3 DNA reads TGTGCCAGCAGTCCTCACGTTCAGTCCAATGAGCAGTTCTTC. Protein product: CASSPHVQSNEQFF.

This clone appeared once. The chain uses TRBV5-8 and TRBJ2-3, with 11 bases lining up with TRBD2. J gave up 2 bases and V 5 bases, and 7 bases lay outside the gene matches. This CDR3 has 16 amino acids. The germline V gene has CDR1 SGHTS and CDR2 YDEGEE. CDR3 coding DNA: TGTGCCAGCAGTTTAGCTAGCGGGGGGAACACAGATACGCAGTATTTT. Amino acids: CASSLASGGNTDTQYF.

This clone appeared once. The gene calls are TRBV2 and TRBJ2-3, with 14 bases fitting TRBD2. Germline V gives CDR1 SNHLY, CDR2 FYNNEI. The CDR3 loop spans 19 amino acids. J was trimmed by 6 bases and V by 11 bases; bases with no gene match: 22. CDR3 sequence (DNA): TGTGCCGGGGTAGGACTAGCGGGGGGCCAGACGGGCGAACAGGATACGCAGTATTTT. It specifies CAGVGLAGGQTGEQDTQYF.

The chain employs TRBV7-2 and TRBJ1-1, with no clear D. Germline V lookup: CDR1 SGHTA, CDR2 FQGNSA. This CDR3 has 15 residues. Trimming took off 2 bases at V and 1 base at J, with 11 bases between the two ends. CDR3 loop: CASSLRGIRNTEAFF. Written as DNA, the CDR3 is TGTGCCAGCAGCTTAAGAGGGATTAGGAACACTGAAGCTTTCTTT.

This chain connects TRBV5-4 to TRBJ1-3; 8 bases match TRBD1. J gave up 3 bases and V 0 bases, and 2 bases lay outside the gene matches. Per germline, CDR1 SGHNT and CDR2 YYREEE (reference sequence). The CDR3 covers 15 residues. The CDR3 sequence is CASSLAGGGGNTIYF. CDR3 DNA sequence: TGTGCCAGCAGCTTGGCAGGGGGCGGTGGAAACACCATATATTTT.

The CDR3 loop is CASSPKTSLSYEQYF. CDR3 DNA: TGTGCCAGCAGTCCCAAGACTAGCCTCTCCTACGAGCAGTACTTC. The genes are TRBV6-5 and TRBJ2-7; 7 positions agree with TRBD2. J gave up 0 bases and V 5 bases, and 7 bases lay outside the gene matches. The V gene's germline CDR1 is MNHEY and CDR2 SVGAGI. CDR3 length equals 15 residues.